Below, 5 T cell receptor beta chains from the same sample are listed, as sequenced in a study of identical twins. TCRdb re-analysed the 5' RACE reads in MiXCR, keeping a single row per CDR3 protein. This table has about 530,000 distinct CDR3 sequences, around 22% appearing once. These sequences were also reported in another study, on yellow fever vaccine responses in identical twins.

Sequenced: CD4+ T cells sorted from blood. The receptors come from a woman aged 18-29 years in good health.

This clonotype has only a few counts. This sequence joins TRBV2 and TRBJ1-1; 9 nucleotides match TRBD1. Trimming cost V 5 bases and J 5 bases; bases outside gene matches: 6. This CDR3 has 14 amino acids. The germline V gene encodes CDR1 SNHLY and CDR2 FYNNEI. CDR3 loop: CASSKRDRATEAFF. The DNA of the CDR3 is TGTGCCAGCAGTAAGCGGGACAGGGCGACTGAAGCTTTCTTT. The full variable domain, rest sourced from reference TRBV2 and TRBJ1-1, is EPEVTQTPSHQVTQMGQEVILRCVPISNHLYFYWYRQILGQKVEFLVSFYNNEISEKSEIFDDQFSVERPDGSNFTLKIRSTKLEDSAMYFCASSKRDRATEAFFGQGTRLTVV.

Many counts were recorded for this clonotype. The V call is TRBV6-1, the J call TRBJ1-1, with D maybe TRBD1 (6 bases). V gave up 7 bases and J gave up 4 bases, with 16 bases separating them. The CDR3 runs 14 residues. Germline values: CDR1 MNHNS, CDR2 SASEGT. CDR3 protein: CASTEGGAITEAFF. CDR3 nucleotide sequence: TGTGCCAGCACCGAGGGGGGGGCGATCACTGAAGCTTTCTTT.

The CDR3, as DNA: TGTGCCAGCAGGCCACCGGGACTTATCACAGATACGCAGTATTTT. It encodes CASRPPGLITDTQYF. The rearrangement uses TRBV28 and TRBJ2-3; possible D gene TRBD2, 6 bases. V was pared by 6 bases and J by 2 bases, with 15 bases between. CDR3 length: 15 amino acids. The germline V gene has CDR1 MDHEN and CDR2 SYDVKM.

This sequence joins TRBV5-1 and TRBJ2-3; TRBD1 matches at 7 bases. In germline, CDR1 is SGHRS, CDR2 YFSETQ. This CDR3 contains 16 residues. V lost 4 bases, J lost 0 bases, and 8 bases stayed unmatched. This CDR3 reads CASSHSRGTSTDTQYF. The CDR3 DNA reads as TGCGCCAGCAGCCATAGCAGGGGGACGAGCACAGATACGCAGTATTTT.

This clonotype was picked up a small number of times. This chain links TRBV7-9 with TRBJ1-4; D gene ambiguous. The CDR3 consists of 15 residues. CDR1 is SEHNR, CDR2 FQNEAQ, per germline (reference sequence). V shed 5 bases and J shed 6 bases, with 16 bases lying between them. CDR3 DNA sequence: TGTGCCAGCAGCCAACGGGCCGTCTCGGATGAAAAACTGTTTTTT. Translation gives CASSQRAVSDEKLFF. The full variable domain, in which reference TRBV7-9 and TRBJ1-4 provide the parts outside the CDR3, is DTGVSQNPRHKITKRGQNVTFRCDPISEHNRLYWYRQTLGQGPEFLTYFQNEAQLEKSRLLSDRFSAERPKGSFSTLEIQRTEQGDSAMYLCASSQRAVSDEKLFFGSGTQLSVL.